A single count supports the clone carrying this T cell receptor beta chain. Clones were sequenced by immunoSEQ multiplex PCR, and TCRdb holds only the in-frame ones, with some missing. The sample yields tens of thousands of clones, about 85% seen once. This record comes from a study of STAT5B mutations in CD4+ large granular lymphocyte leukemia. Control samples were healthy donors' buffy coats. This TCR came from a human donor in good health. Material: CD4+ T cells from blood buffy coats.

CDR3 DNA: TGTGCCAGCAGCTTAAGTAAGGAGACCCAGTACTTC. Protein sequence: CASSLSKETQYF. The chain employs TRBV11-1 and TRBJ2-5; D not certain. Trimming took off 2 bases at V and 5 bases at J, with 6 bases between the two ends. The CDR3 has 12 amino acids. From germline, CDR1 is SGHAT and CDR2 FQDESV (reference sequence).